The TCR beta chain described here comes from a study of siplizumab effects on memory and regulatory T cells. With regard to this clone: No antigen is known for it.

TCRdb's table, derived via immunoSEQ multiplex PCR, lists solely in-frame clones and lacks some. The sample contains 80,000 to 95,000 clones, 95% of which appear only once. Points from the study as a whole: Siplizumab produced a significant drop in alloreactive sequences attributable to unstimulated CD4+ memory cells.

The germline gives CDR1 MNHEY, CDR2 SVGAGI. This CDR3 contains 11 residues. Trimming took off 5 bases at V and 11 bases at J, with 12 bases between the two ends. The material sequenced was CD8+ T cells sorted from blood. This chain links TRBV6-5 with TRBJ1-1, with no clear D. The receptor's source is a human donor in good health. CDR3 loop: CASSESKRAFF. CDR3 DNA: TGTGCCAGCAGTGAATCGAAGCGGGCTTTCTTT.